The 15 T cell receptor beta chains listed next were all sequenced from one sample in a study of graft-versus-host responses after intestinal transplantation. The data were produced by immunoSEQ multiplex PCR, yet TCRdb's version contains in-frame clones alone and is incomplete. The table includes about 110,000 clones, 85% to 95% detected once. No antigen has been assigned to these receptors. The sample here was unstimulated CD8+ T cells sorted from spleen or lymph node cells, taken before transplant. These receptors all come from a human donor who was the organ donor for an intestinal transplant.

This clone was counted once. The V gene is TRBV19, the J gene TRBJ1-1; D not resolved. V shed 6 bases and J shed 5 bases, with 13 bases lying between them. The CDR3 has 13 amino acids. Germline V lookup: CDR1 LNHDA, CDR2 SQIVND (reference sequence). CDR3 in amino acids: CASRKLDNTEAFF. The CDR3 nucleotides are TGTGCCAGTAGGAAGCTGGATAATACTGAAGCTTTCTTT. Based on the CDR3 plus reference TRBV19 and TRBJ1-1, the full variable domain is DGGITQSPKYLFRKEGQNVTLSCEQNLNHDAMYWYRQDPGQGLRLIYYSQIVNDFQKGDIAEGYSVSREKKESFPLTVTSAQKNPTAFYLCASRKLDNTEAFFGQGTRLTVV.

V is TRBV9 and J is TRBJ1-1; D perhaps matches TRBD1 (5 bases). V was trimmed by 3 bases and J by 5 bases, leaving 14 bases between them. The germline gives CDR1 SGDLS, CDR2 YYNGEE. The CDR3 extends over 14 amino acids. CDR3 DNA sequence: TGTGCCAGCAGCGCGGACCCCCGGGGGACTGAAGCTTTCTTT. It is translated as CASSADPRGTEAFF.

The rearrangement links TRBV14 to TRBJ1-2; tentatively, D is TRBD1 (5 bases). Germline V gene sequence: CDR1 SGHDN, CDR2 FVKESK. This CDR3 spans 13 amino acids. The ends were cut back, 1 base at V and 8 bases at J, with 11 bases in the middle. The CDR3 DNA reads TGTGCCAGCAGCCAAGCTTGGGGCTGGGGCTACACCTTC. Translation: CASSQAWGWGYTF.

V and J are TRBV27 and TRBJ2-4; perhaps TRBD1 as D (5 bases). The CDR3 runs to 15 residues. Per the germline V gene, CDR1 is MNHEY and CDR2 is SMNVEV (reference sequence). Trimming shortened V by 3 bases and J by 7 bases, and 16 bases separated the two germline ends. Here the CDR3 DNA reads TGTGCCAGCAGTTTTTTGAAGCCAGGGTTTAACATTCAGTACTTC. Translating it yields CASSFLKPGFNIQYF.

The CDR3, as DNA: TGCGCCAGCAGCCGTGGACTAGCAGCATACAATGAGCAGTTCTTC. Translated: CASSRGLAAYNEQFF. The gene calls are TRBV5-1 and TRBJ2-1, with 8 bases identical to TRBD2. In germline, CDR1 is SGHRS, CDR2 YFSETQ. The CDR3 extends over 15 amino acids. After removal of 4 bases from V and 4 bases from J, the junction contained 7 bases not matched to a gene.

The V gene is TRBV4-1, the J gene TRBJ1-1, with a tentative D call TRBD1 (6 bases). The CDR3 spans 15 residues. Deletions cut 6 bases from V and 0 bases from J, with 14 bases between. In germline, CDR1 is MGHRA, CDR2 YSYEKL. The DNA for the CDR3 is TGCGCCAGCAGGAGACAGGAGACGGTGAACACTGAAGCTTTCTTT. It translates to CASRRQETVNTEAFF.

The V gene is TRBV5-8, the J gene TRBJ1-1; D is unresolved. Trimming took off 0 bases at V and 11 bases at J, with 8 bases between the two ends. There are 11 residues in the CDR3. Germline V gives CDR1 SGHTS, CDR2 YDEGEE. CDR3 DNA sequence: TGTGCCAGCAGCTTGGGGCCGGGCGCTTTCTTT. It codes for CASSLGPGAFF.

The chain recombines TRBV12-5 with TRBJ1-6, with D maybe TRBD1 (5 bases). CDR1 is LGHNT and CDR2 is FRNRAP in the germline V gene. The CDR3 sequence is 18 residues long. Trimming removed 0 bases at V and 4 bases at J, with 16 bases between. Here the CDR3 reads CASGLVQGTEYYNSPLHF. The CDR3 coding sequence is TGTGCTAGTGGTTTGGTTCAGGGCACGGAATATTATAATTCACCCCTCCACTTT.

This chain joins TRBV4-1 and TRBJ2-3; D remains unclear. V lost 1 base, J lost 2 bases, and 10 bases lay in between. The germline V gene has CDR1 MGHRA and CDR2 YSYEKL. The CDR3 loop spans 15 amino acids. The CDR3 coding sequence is TGCGCCAGCAGCCAAGTCAAACTCCACACAGATACGCAGTATTTT. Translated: CASSQVKLHTDTQYF.

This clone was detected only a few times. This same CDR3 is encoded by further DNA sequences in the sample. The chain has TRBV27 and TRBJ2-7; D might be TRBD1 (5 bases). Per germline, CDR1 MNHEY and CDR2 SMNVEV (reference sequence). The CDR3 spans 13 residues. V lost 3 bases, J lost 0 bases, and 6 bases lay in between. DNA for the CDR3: TGTGCCAGCAGTTTGACAGACTCCTACGAGCAGTACTTC. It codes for CASSLTDSYEQYF.

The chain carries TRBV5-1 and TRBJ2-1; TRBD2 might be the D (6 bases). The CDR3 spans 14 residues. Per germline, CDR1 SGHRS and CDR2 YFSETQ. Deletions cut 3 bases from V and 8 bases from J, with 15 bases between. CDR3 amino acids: CASSSLAATHEQFF. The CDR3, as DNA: TGCGCCAGCAGCTCTTTAGCGGCGACCCATGAGCAGTTCTTC.

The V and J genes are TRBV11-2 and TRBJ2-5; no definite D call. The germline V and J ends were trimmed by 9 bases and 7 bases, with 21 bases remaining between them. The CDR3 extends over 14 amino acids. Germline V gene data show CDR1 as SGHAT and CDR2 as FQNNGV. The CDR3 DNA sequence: TGTGCCAGTCTGCGGTTTCGTGATAAGGGGACCCAGTACTTC. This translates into CASLRFRDKGTQYF.

CDR3 amino acids: CASSRQGVAGNEQFF. CDR3 in DNA: TGCGCCAGCAGTCGACAGGGGGTTGCGGGCAATGAGCAGTTCTTC. This rearrangement joins TRBV4-1 to TRBJ2-1, with 9 bases matching TRBD1. V gave up 6 bases and J gave up 6 bases; unmatched junction bases: 9. This CDR3 is 15 amino acids long. Germline V lookup: CDR1 MGHRA, CDR2 YSYEKL.

The CDR3 reads CASSTWDRGHGNTIYF. As DNA, the CDR3 is TGTGCCAGCAGCACGTGGGACAGGGGGCACGGAAACACCATATATTTT. The rearrangement uses TRBV7-9 and TRBJ1-3, with 12 positions matching TRBD1. CDR3 length: 16 amino acids. CDR1 SEHNR and CDR2 FQNEAQ come from the germline V gene (reference sequence). J lost 4 bases, V lost 5 bases, and 6 bases had no gene match.

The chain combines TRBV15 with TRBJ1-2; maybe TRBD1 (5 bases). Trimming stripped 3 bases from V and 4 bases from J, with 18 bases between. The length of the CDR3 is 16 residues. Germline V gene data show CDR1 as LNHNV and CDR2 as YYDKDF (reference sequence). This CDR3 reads CATSSIGLLGGYGYTF. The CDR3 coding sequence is TGTGCCACCAGCAGTATAGGGTTATTGGGGGGCTATGGCTACACCTTC. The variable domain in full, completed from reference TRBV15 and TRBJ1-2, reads DAMVIQNPRYQVTQFGKPVTLSCSQTLNHNVMYWYQQKSSQAPKLLFHYYDKDFNNEADTPDNFQSRRPNTSFCFLDIRSPGLGDTAMYLCATSSIGLLGGYGYTFGSGTRLTVV.